The clone carrying this T cell receptor (beta chain) was counted a few times. V was clipped by 4 bases and J by 4 bases, with 14 bases between them. This CDR3 has 15 amino acids. Germline CDR1 reads SGHDN; CDR2 reads FVKESK. These data originate in a study of blood T cells in healthy people across ages. A J-beta primer mix and a sample-barcoded 5' primer were used in a second PCR of roughly 6 to 11 cycles. TCRdb reprocessed the 5' RACE reads with MiXCR, giving one entry per CDR3 protein. This table holds approximately 800,000 distinct CDR3 sequences, around half found once. Sequenced: blood. The sequence was obtained from a man older than 75 in good health. This chain links TRBV14 with TRBJ2-1, with D tentatively TRBD2 (6 bases). This CDR3 is CASSLAVPQYNEQFF. The CDR3 DNA reads TGTGCCAGCAGCCTAGCGGTCCCCCAGTACAATGAGCAGTTCTTC.